These T cell receptor beta chains were read from a single sample in a study of PD-1 blockade in classical Hodgkin lymphoma. Sequenced by immunoSEQ multiplex PCR; TCRdb stores in-frame clones only, minus some. This table has 50,000 to 85,000 clones, 60% to 80% appearing once. The material sequenced was peripheral blood mononuclear cells (PBMCs), taken before the second cycle of nivolumab. These receptors originate from a human donor with classical Hodgkin lymphoma. Each CDR3 is given with its conserved first and last residue. The D gene is left open where the match is weak. Clone size appears in some rows only: once, few, many, or a class for an expanded clone.

j_call clone_size d_call v_call cdr3_nt cdr3_aa
TRBJ1-1 few - TRBV7-9 TGTGCCAGCAGCTCCTCGTCGGGGAACACTGAAGCTTTCTTT CASSSSSGNTEAFF
TRBJ2-1 - - TRBV5-1 TGCGCCAGCAGCCCGATTGTCGCGGGGGCGAACAATGAGCAGTTCTTC CASSPIVAGANNEQFF
TRBJ1-3 - - TRBV11-2 TGTGCCAGCAGCTTAGGGCGGACCCTCTCTGGAAACACCATATATTTT CASSLGRTLSGNTIYF
TRBJ1-3 - - TRBV29-1 TGCAGCGCCTCAGACAGGACGGACACCATATATTTT CSASDRTDTIYF
TRBJ2-2 once - TRBV12-5 TGTGCTAGTGGTTTGGTACTCGGTGTGGGGACCGGGGAGCTGTTTTTT CASGLVLGVGTGELFF
TRBJ2-1 - - TRBV28 TGTGCCATCGCTCGCCGGTCCTACAATGAGCAGTTCTTC CAIARRSYNEQFF
TRBJ1-2 - TRBD1 TRBV2 TGTGCCAGCAGTTACTCGACAGGGATCTATGGCTACACCTTC CASSYSTGIYGYTF
TRBJ2-5 - - TRBV4-1 TGCGCCAGCAGCCAAGATTGGGGGGAGGGGGAGGAGACCCAGTACTTC CASSQDWGEGEETQYF
TRBJ1-5 once - TRBV5-4 TGTGCCAGCAGCATAGACGGTAGCAATCAGCCCCAGCATTTT CASSIDGSNQPQHF
TRBJ1-6 - - TRBV7-3 TGTGCCAGCAGCTTAGTGGGGGGAAATTCACCCCTCCACTTT CASSLVGGNSPLHF
TRBJ1-4 - - TRBV28 TGTGCCAGCAGTTTAGGTTCCGGGATGGGAAATGAAAAACTGTTTTTT CASSLGSGMGNEKLFF
TRBJ1-1 few TRBD1 TRBV7-8 TGTGCCAGCAGCTTGGGACAGCTTATGAACACTGAAGCTTTCTTT CASSLGQLMNTEAFF
TRBJ1-5 - - TRBV6-1 TGTGCCAGCAGTGTGAGACGGGATAGCAATCAGCCCCAGCATTTT CASSVRRDSNQPQHF
TRBJ1-1 - - TRBV11-2 TGTGCCAGCAGCCGACCACAATACACTGAAGCTTTCTTT CASSRPQYTEAFF
TRBJ1-2 once - TRBV9 TGTGCCAGCAGCGAGGGGACGGACTTTAGGTATGGCTACACCTTC CASSEGTDFRYGYTF
TRBJ2-1 - - TRBV5-4 TGTGCCAGCAGCTCGCTGGCGAGCTCCTACAATGAGCAGTTCTTC CASSSLASSYNEQFF
TRBJ1-5 - - TRBV19 TGTGCCAGTAACCCGGGCCTTGGCAATCAGCCCCAGCATTTT CASNPGLGNQPQHF
TRBJ1-6 - - TRBV5-6 TGTGCCAGCAGCTTGGGGTCCGGGTTACCCCTCCACTTT CASSLGSGLPLHF
TRBJ1-2 few - TRBV14 TGTGCCAGCAGCCAATTGAGGGCCTATGGCTACACCTTC CASSQLRAYGYTF
TRBJ2-7 - TRBD2 TRBV11-2 TGTGCCAGCAGCTTTACTAGCGGGAGCAGGAGCACCTACGAGCAGTACTTC CASSFTSGSRSTYEQYF
TRBJ1-6 once TRBD1 TRBV28 TGTGCCAGCAGTTCCCGGGACAGATATAATTCACCCCTCCACTTT CASSSRDRYNSPLHF
TRBJ2-1 - TRBD1 TRBV5-6 TGTGCCAGCAGCTCCCCCGCGTCCGGGACAGGGTATTATGAGCAGTTCTTC CASSSPASGTGYYEQFF
TRBJ1-1 - - TRBV25-1 TGTGCCAGCAGTAGGACACTGAACACTGAAGCTTTCTTT CASSRTLNTEAFF
TRBJ1-2 - - TRBV2 TGTGCCAGCAAAGTTGCAGGGGACCTTAACTATGGCTACACCTTC CASKVAGDLNYGYTF
TRBJ1-1 few - TRBV6-1 TGTGCCAGCAGTGAATTCGGCGTGAACACTGAAGCTTTCTTT CASSEFGVNTEAFF
TRBJ2-3 - TRBD1 TRBV18 TGTGCCAGCTCACCACCGTGGGACAGGGACACAGATACGCAGTATTTT CASSPPWDRDTDTQYF
TRBJ2-6 once - TRBV29-1 TGCAGCGTTGATCCCTCTGGGGCCAACGTCCTGACTTTC CSVDPSGANVLTF
TRBJ1-3 - - TRBV19 TGTGCCAGTACCCCCAATCGTTCTGGAAACACCATATATTTT CASTPNRSGNTIYF
TRBJ2-5 few TRBD1 TRBV10-3 TGTGCCATCAGTGAGGGGGCAGGGGGCTTCGAGACCCAGTACTTC CAISEGAGGFETQYF
TRBJ2-1 once TRBD1 TRBV2 TGTGCCAGCATCCGACAGGGATCAACGAGTGAGCAGTTCTTC CASIRQGSTSEQFF
TRBJ2-1 - - TRBV19 TGTGCCACCGCAGGGGTCTCCTACAATGAGCAGTTCTTC CATAGVSYNEQFF
TRBJ2-7 - TRBD1 TRBV9 TGTGCCAGCAGCGTCTCGACAGGGACGAACGAGCAGTACTTC CASSVSTGTNEQYF